The 25 T cell receptor beta chains below come from one sample, sequenced in a study of shared clonotypes between healthy human individuals. Assay used: immunoSEQ multiplex PCR; TCRdb lists only in-frame clones, some missing. The repertoire holds fewer than 1.6 million clones, about 98.5% seen once, with about 0.35% in the top ten. Sequences were obtained from naive CD4+ T cells sorted from blood. This sample's subset: CD45RA+ positively selected. The source is a man aged 25-45 years in good health.

This chain links TRBV6-1 with TRBJ2-1; a possible D gene is TRBD2 (6 bases). The V end was cut by 4 bases, the J end by 2 bases, with 21 bases between. From germline, CDR1 is MNHNS and CDR2 SASEGT. CDR3 length: 18 residues. CDR3 in amino acids: CASSVIADGSLTYNEQFF. The CDR3 region has the DNA TGTGCCAGCAGTGTTATAGCGGACGGGAGCCTTACCTACAATGAGCAGTTCTTC.

The rearrangement links TRBV20-1 to TRBJ1-2; no clear D gene. The CDR3 is 11 amino acids. CDR1 and CDR2 from the germline V gene are DFQATT and SNEGSKA (reference sequence). CDR3 bases: TGCAGGGCTGGCGGAGGGAATGGCTACACCTTC. It is translated as CRAGGGNGYTF.

This chain links TRBV5-1 with TRBJ2-2, with 12 bases aligning to TRBD2. Germline loops: CDR1 SGHRS, CDR2 YFSETQ. Trimming at V came to 5 bases and at J to 4 bases, leaving 6 bases not matched to a gene. The CDR3 extends over 16 amino acids. Here the CDR3 DNA reads TGCGCCAGCAGGACGGGACTAGCGGGTTTCACCGGGGAGCTGTTTTTT. Translation gives CASRTGLAGFTGELFF.

The genes are TRBV5-1 and TRBJ2-1, with 14 bases lining up with TRBD2. Germline loops: CDR1 SGHRS, CDR2 YFSETQ. The V segment lost 4 bases and the J segment 6 bases; nucleotides outside the gene matches: 15. The CDR3 runs to 19 residues. The CDR3 nucleotides read TGCGCCAGCAGCAGAACCGGGACTAGCGGGAGATGGCTTGGCAATGAGCAGTTCTTC. Translation gives CASSRTGTSGRWLGNEQFF.

The chain couples TRBV5-1 to TRBJ2-7; 10 positions agree with TRBD1. Trimming cost V 4 bases and J 3 bases; bases outside gene matches: 7. Germline-derived CDR1 and CDR2 are SGHRS and YFSETQ. The CDR3 has 15 residues. CDR3 residues: CASSIGTGDSYEQYF. In nucleotides, the CDR3 is TGCGCCAGCAGCATCGGGACAGGGGACAGCTACGAGCAGTACTTC.

V usage is TRBV9 and J usage is TRBJ2-5, with D possibly matching TRBD1 (6 bases). The CDR3 has 15 amino acids. The germline gives CDR1 SGDLS, CDR2 YYNGEE. Trimming removed 4 bases from V and 1 base from J, with 14 bases in between. The CDR3 reads CASSQGPQGQETQYF. The CDR3 DNA reads TGTGCCAGCAGCCAGGGGCCCCAGGGCCAAGAGACCCAGTACTTC.

This chain joins TRBV18 and TRBJ1-2, with 7 bases matching TRBD1. The CDR3 sequence is 14 residues long. The germline V gene encodes CDR1 KGHSH and CDR2 LQKENI. After removal of 3 bases from V and 8 bases from J, the junction contained 9 bases not matched to a gene. The CDR3 protein is CASSPRTGLGGYTF. CDR3 nucleotide sequence: TGTGCCAGCTCACCGAGGACAGGCCTAGGAGGCTACACCTTC. The full variable domain, rest sourced from reference TRBV18 and TRBJ1-2, is NAGVMQNPRHLVRRRGQEARLRCSPMKGHSHVYWYRQLPEEGLKFMVYLQKENIIDESGMPKERFSAEFPKEGPSILRIQQVVRGDSAAYFCASSPRTGLGGYTFGSGTRLTVV.

Concerning this clone: Other DNA sequences within the sample encode an identical CDR3. V is TRBV29-1 and J is TRBJ2-2; no clear D gene. The CDR3 covers 13 residues. CDR1 is SQVTM, CDR2 ANQGSEA, per germline. V lost 3 bases and J lost 1, with 6 bases in between. CDR3 in DNA: TGCAGCGTTGACACGGGGAACACCGGGGAGCTGTTTTTT. Protein product: CSVDTGNTGELFF.

CDR3 DNA: TGTGCCAGCAGCCATAAGACAGGGGGTCTGGAGACCCAGTACTTC. It encodes CASSHKTGGLETQYF. The rearrangement joins TRBV13 to TRBJ2-5; 9 bases match TRBD1. Germline CDR1 is PRHDT and CDR2 is FYEKMQ (reference sequence). This CDR3 contains 15 residues. Germline trimming cut 5 bases from V and 5 bases from J; bases unmatched to any gene: 9.

The chain recombines TRBV9 with TRBJ1-5; 8 nucleotides align to TRBD1. Germline V gene lookup returns CDR1 SGDLS and CDR2 YYNGEE. With 0 bases clipped from V and 3 bases from J, the junction kept 2 bases outside the gene matches. CDR3 length equals 15 residues. CDR3 amino acids: CASSVGDRTNQPQHF. The DNA of the CDR3 is TGTGCCAGCAGCGTAGGGGACAGGACCAATCAGCCCCAGCATTTT. The full variable domain, with the rest looked up from reference TRBV9 and TRBJ1-5, is DSGVTQTPKHLITATGQRVTLRCSPRSGDLSVYWYQQSLDQGLQFLIQYYNGEERAKGNILERFSAQQFPDLHSELNLSSLELGDSALYFCASSVGDRTNQPQHFGDGTRLSIL.

V and J are TRBV29-1 and TRBJ2-5; D may be TRBD1 (7 bases). Germline values: CDR1 SQVTM, CDR2 ANQGSEA. The CDR3 is 14 amino acids. The V end lost 6 bases, the J end lost 7 bases, and 21 bases lay between the germline ends. This chain's CDR3 is CSVGTGAGTLTQYF. CDR3 in DNA: TGCAGCGTAGGTACAGGGGCTGGGACTCTGACCCAGTACTTC.

As to this clone: This CDR3 is also generated by other DNA sequences in the sample. V usage is TRBV7-2 and J usage is TRBJ2-7; D is unresolved. Germline V CDR1 and CDR2: SGHTA, FQGNSA. Between the trimmed V and J ends, which lost 2 bases and 5 bases, there was a span of 4 bases. The CDR3 loop spans 11 amino acids. CDR3: CASSLRHEQYF. The CDR3 nucleotides are TGTGCCAGCAGCTTACGGCACGAGCAGTACTTC. Using reference TRBV7-2 and TRBJ2-7 for the parts outside the CDR3, the full variable domain is GAGVSQSPSNKVTEKGKDVELRCDPISGHTALYWYRQSLGQGLEFLIYFQGNSAPDKSGLPSDRFSAERTGGSVSTLTIQRTQQEDSAVYLCASSLRHEQYFGPGTRLTVT.

The chain carries TRBV5-4 and TRBJ2-2, with a weak D call TRBD2 (7 bases). The V gene lost 1 base and the J gene lost 10 bases, with 11 bases spanning the gap. This CDR3 contains 13 residues. Germline-derived CDR1 and CDR2 are SGHNT and YYREEE (reference sequence). CDR3 coding DNA: TGTGCCAGCAGCTTGCGAGGGGGGGAGGAGCTGTTTTTT. Translation gives CASSLRGGEELFF. The entire variable domain, with the rest obtained from reference TRBV5-4 and TRBJ2-2, is as follows: ETGVTQSPTHLIKTRGQQVTLRCSSQSGHNTVSWYQQALGQGPQFIFQYYREEENGRGNFPPRFSGLQFPNYSSELNVNALELDDSALYLCASSLRGGEELFFGEGSRLTVL.

This clone is a singleton in its sample. CDR3 bases: TGTGCCAGCAGCTTACAGCCGGGACAGGGTGGAAACACCGGGGAGCTGTTTTTT. Its protein product is CASSLQPGQGGNTGELFF. The rearrangement uses TRBV7-9 and TRBJ2-2; 9 bases agree with TRBD1. This CDR3 comprises 18 residues. The V gene end was trimmed by 2 bases and the J gene end by 2 bases; junction bases not matched to a gene: 9. In germline, CDR1 is SEHNR, CDR2 FQNEAQ (reference sequence).

The chain employs TRBV28 and TRBJ2-3; D possibly corresponds to TRBD2 (7 bases). The germline CDR1 and CDR2 sequences are MDHEN and SYDVKM. V was shortened by 11 bases and J by 6 bases, with 15 bases between the two germline ends. The CDR3 runs to 12 residues. CDR3 in amino acids: CASGGGVDTQYF. The CDR3 nucleotides read TGTGCCTCGGGGGGCGGTGTTGATACGCAGTATTTT.

This clone was observed a single time. The chain recombines TRBV9 with TRBJ1-1; 8 nucleotides line up with TRBD1. J lost 2 bases, V lost 2 bases, and 8 bases had no gene match. The CDR3 contains 16 residues. The germline V gene has CDR1 SGDLS and CDR2 YYNGEE. CDR3 residues: CASSVVTGAFNTEAFF. DNA for the CDR3: TGTGCCAGCAGCGTCGTGACAGGGGCTTTTAACACTGAAGCTTTCTTT. Looking up the rest from reference TRBV9 and TRBJ1-1 gives the full variable domain: DSGVTQTPKHLITATGQRVTLRCSPRSGDLSVYWYQQSLDQGLQFLIQYYNGEERAKGNILERFSAQQFPDLHSELNLSSLELGDSALYFCASSVVTGAFNTEAFFGQGTRLTVV.

The CDR3 here is CASSQDGGWDTDTQYF. The CDR3 nucleotides read TGCGCCAGCAGCCAAGATGGGGGTTGGGACACAGATACGCAGTATTTT. The chain uses TRBV4-3 and TRBJ2-3, with D perhaps TRBD1 or TRBD2 (5 bases each). From germline, CDR1 is LGHNA and CDR2 YSLEER. The CDR3 length is 16 residues. V was shortened by 0 bases and J by 2 bases, with 12 bases between the two germline ends.

This chain joins TRBV5-1 and TRBJ2-1, with TRBD2 matching over 12 bases. Germline V gene lookup returns CDR1 SGHRS and CDR2 YFSETQ. After removal of 1 base from V and 9 bases from J, the junction contained 8 bases not matched to a gene. This CDR3 spans 16 amino acids. The CDR3 bases are TGCGCCAGCAGCTTGCCCGAACTAGCGGGAGGCACTGAGCAGTTCTTC. Amino acid sequence: CASSLPELAGGTEQFF. Based on the CDR3 plus reference TRBV5-1 and TRBJ2-1, the full variable domain is KAGVTQTPRYLIKTRGQQVTLSCSPISGHRSVSWYQQTPGQGLQFLFEYFSETQRNKGNFPGRFSGRQFSNSRSEMNVSTLELGDSALYLCASSLPELAGGTEQFFGPGTRLTVL.

The chain recombines TRBV19 with TRBJ1-2; D might be TRBD1 (6 bases). In germline, CDR1 is LNHDA, CDR2 SQIVND (reference sequence). CDR3 length: 13 amino acids. V shed 7 bases and J shed 8 bases, with 17 bases lying between them. In DNA form, the CDR3 reads TGTGCCAGTACCCCCAACAGGGCTGGGGGCTACACCTTC. Translating it yields CASTPNRAGGYTF.

The chain combines TRBV5-6 with TRBJ2-5; D not certain. The CDR3 runs 13 residues. From germline, CDR1 is SGHDT and CDR2 YYEEEE. V lost 0 bases and J 5 bases, leaving 8 bases between the germline ends. The CDR3, as DNA: TGTGCCAGCAGCTTGGCAGGTCGGGAGACCCAGTACTTC. It translates to CASSLAGRETQYF.

The V gene is TRBV28, the J gene TRBJ1-5; no firm D call. Looked up from germline, CDR1 is MDHEN and CDR2 is SYDVKM. The CDR3 spans 16 residues. V was trimmed by 1 base and J by 9 bases, leaving 19 bases between them. CDR3 sequence reads: CASSLYGSSRDRPQHF. CDR3 coding DNA: TGTGCCAGCAGTTTATATGGGTCTTCAAGGGATCGGCCCCAGCATTTT. The whole variable domain, filled in from reference TRBV28 and TRBJ1-5, reads DVKVTQSSRYLVKRTGEKVFLECVQDMDHENMFWYRQDPGLGLRLIYFSYDVKMKEKGDIPEGYSVSREKKERFSLILESASTNQTSMYLCASSLYGSSRDRPQHFGDGTRLSIL.

The chain uses TRBV12-2 and TRBJ1-5. TRBV12-2 is a known pseudogene. The CDR3 has 19 amino acids. The CDR3 sequence: CASRLARDTVRYSNQPQHF. The CDR3 DNA reads as TGTGCAAGTCGCTTAGCGCGGGACACAGTTAGATATAGCAATCAGCCCCAGCATTTT.

The chain carries TRBV7-9 and TRBJ2-5; a weak D match, TRBD1 (6 bases). The germline V gene encodes CDR1 SEHNR and CDR2 FQNEAQ (reference sequence). V was trimmed by 5 bases and J by 1 base, leaving 17 bases between them. The CDR3 contains 16 residues. The CDR3 DNA reads TGTGCCAGCAGCCAGAGTTTGGGGGCTAGCCAAGAGACCCAGTACTTC. Its translation: CASSQSLGASQETQYF.

CDR3 bases: TGTGCCAGCACCACCGACAGGGCGTTCTACAATGAGCAGTTCTTC. Amino acids: CASTTDRAFYNEQFF. The chain carries TRBV7-8 and TRBJ2-1; TRBD1 agrees at 7 bases. CDR3 length: 15 amino acids. CDR1 SGHVS and CDR2 FQNEAQ come from the germline V gene. The V segment lost 7 bases and the J segment 3 bases; nucleotides outside the gene matches: 9.

On this clone: One junction end does not reproduce the germline sequence, and a read error may be involved. The V and J genes are TRBV7-7 and TRBJ2-1; D is uncertain. Germline CDR1 SSHAT, CDR2 FNYEAQ (reference sequence). The CDR3 runs to 13 residues. CDR3 DNA: TGTGCTAGCAGCCGACTTTCGAGCGATGAGCAGTTCTTC. This translates into CASSRLSSDEQFF.